These T cell receptor beta chains were read from a single sample in a study of TIL therapy for anti-PD-1-resistant metastatic lung cancer. Clones were sequenced by immunoSEQ multiplex PCR, and TCRdb holds only the in-frame ones, with some missing. Altogether 50,000 to 60,000 clones are present, just over 70% being singletons, with the ten largest covering less than 6.5%. The sequencing here drew on tumor tissue, taken at baseline. These receptors were collected from a person between 25 and 80 years old with non-small cell lung cancer. CDR3s include the opening cysteine and the closing phenylalanine or tryptophan. D genes are given only for firm matches. Not all rows give a size; the values are once, few, many and, for expanded clones, a class.

clone size	J gene	D gene	V gene	CDR3 DNA	CDR3 protein
-	TRBJ2-7	-	TRBV7-3	TGTGCCAGCAGCCCACCGGGACATTTCTACGAGCAGTACTTC	CASSPPGHFYEQYF
few	TRBJ1-2	TRBD1	TRBV11-2	TGTGCCAGCAGCTTATCCAGGGGGCACGGGTATGGCTACACCTTC	CASSLSRGHGYGYTF
-	TRBJ2-7	TRBD1	TRBV5-1	TGCGCCAGCGCGCGAGGGACAGGGCCCCTCTACGAGCAGTACTTC	CASARGTGPLYEQYF
-	TRBJ2-3	-	TRBV19	TGTGCCAGTAGTCCTCCCTTTTTCGGCAGCACAGATACGCAGTATTTT	CASSPPFFGSTDTQYF
-	TRBJ2-7	TRBD2	TRBV5-1	TGCGCCAGCAGAGGTAGCGGGGGTTCCTACGAGCAGTACTTC	CASRGSGGSYEQYF
-	TRBJ1-4	-	TRBV7-9	TGTGCCAGCAGCTTAGAAGGTGGGCGGTCGGGTGAAAAACTGTTTTTT	CASSLEGGRSGEKLFF
once	TRBJ2-5	-	TRBV5-1	TGCGCCAGCAGCTTGTGGGGCGGACAGTTCCAAGAGACCCAGTACTTC	CASSLWGGQFQETQYF
-	TRBJ2-2	TRBD2	TRBV6-5	TGTGCCAGCAGTCCGATGCCGGGGAGGGGCGGGGAGCTGTTTTTT	CASSPMPGRGGELFF
-	TRBJ2-1	TRBD1	TRBV5-6	TGTGCCAGCAGCTCTTACCGGGACAGGGATGAGAATGAGCAGTTCTTC	CASSSYRDRDENEQFF
few	TRBJ1-1	-	TRBV15	TGTGCCACCAGCAGAGATATTGCCGCGAAGGCTGAAGCTTTCTTT	CATSRDIAAKAEAFF
-	TRBJ2-6	-	TRBV7-9	TGTGCCAGCAGCATACCTGGGGGACCTGGGGCCAACGTCCTGACTTTC	CASSIPGGPGANVLTF
-	TRBJ1-1	-	TRBV7-8	TGTGCCAGCAGCTTAGTTCAGGTGACCACTGAAGCTTTCTTT	CASSLVQVTTEAFF
once	TRBJ1-6	-	TRBV2	TGTGCCAGCAGTGAAGTGGGGAAGGCACCCCTCCACTTT	CASSEVGKAPLHF
-	TRBJ2-7	-	TRBV5-1	TGCGCCAGCAGCGCCAACTCCTACGAGCAGTACTTC	CASSANSYEQYF
-	TRBJ2-7	-	TRBV11-2	TGTGCCAGCAGCACTCTGGGGGGAGCCTACGAGCAGTACTTC	CASSTLGGAYEQYF
-	TRBJ1-2	-	TRBV19	TGTGCCAGCTGGACATTGGGAGGCTACACCTTC	CASWTLGGYTF
-	TRBJ1-6	-	TRBV27	TGTGCCAGCAGTTTATCGATACCAGGGAGGTCACCCCTCCACTTT	CASSLSIPGRSPLHF
-	TRBJ2-7	TRBD1	TRBV29-1	TGCAGCGCGACGGGACAGGTCTACGAGCAGTACTTC	CSATGQVYEQYF
few	TRBJ2-1	-	TRBV27	TGTGCCAGCAGTTTATCCCGTCGGAATGAGCAGTTCTTC	CASSLSRRNEQFF
-	TRBJ1-5	-	TRBV28	TGTGCCAGCAGTCCCACGACAGGACCCGGCAATCAGCCCCAGCATTTT	CASSPTTGPGNQPQHF
few	TRBJ1-2	-	TRBV5-1	TGCGCCAGCAGCTTGGATAACAGCCTTTATGGCTACACCTTC	CASSLDNSLYGYTF
-	TRBJ1-2	TRBD1	TRBV19	TGTGCCAGTAGTACGGACAGGCCTTACTATGGCTACACCTTC	CASSTDRPYYGYTF
-	TRBJ2-7	TRBD1	TRBV4-3	TGCGCCAGCAGCCCCCGGGACAGGGCGACGGACGAGCAGTACTTC	CASSPRDRATDEQYF
-	TRBJ1-3	-	TRBV6-5	TGTGCCAGCAGTTACGGCGGCACTGGAAACACCATATATTTT	CASSYGGTGNTIYF
-	TRBJ2-7	TRBD1	TRBV5-6	TGTGCCAGCAGCTTGGGAGGACAGGGATCCGAGCAGTACTTC	CASSLGGQGSEQYF
-	TRBJ1-2	-	TRBV19	TGTGCCAGTAGTACAACCGAACCAGGACGGGGCTACACCTTC	CASSTTEPGRGYTF